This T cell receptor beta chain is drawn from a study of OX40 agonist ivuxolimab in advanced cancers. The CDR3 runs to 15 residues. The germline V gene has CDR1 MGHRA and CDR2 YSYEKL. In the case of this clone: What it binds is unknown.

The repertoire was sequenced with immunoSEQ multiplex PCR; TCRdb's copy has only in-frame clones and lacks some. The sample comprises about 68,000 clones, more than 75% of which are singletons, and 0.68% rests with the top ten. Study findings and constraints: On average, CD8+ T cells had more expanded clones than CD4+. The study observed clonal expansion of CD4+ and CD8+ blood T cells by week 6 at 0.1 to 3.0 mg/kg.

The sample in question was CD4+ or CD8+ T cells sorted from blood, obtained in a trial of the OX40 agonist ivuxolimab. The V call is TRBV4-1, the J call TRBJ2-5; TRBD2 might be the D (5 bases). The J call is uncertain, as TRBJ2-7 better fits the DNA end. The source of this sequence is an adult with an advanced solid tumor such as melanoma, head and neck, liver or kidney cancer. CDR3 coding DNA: TGCGCCAGCAGCCAAGGTCAAGGAGGAACCTACGAGCAGTACTTC. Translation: CASSQGQGGTYEQYF.